Sequencing of this T cell receptor (beta chain) was carried out in a study of blood T cell repertoires in COVID-19. Overall study: Samples came from the United States, Italy and Spain, spanning acute and convalescent COVID-19.

CDR3 length: 15 residues. Germline loops: CDR1 MNHEY, CDR2 SVGAGI. Trimming shortened V by 7 bases and J by 7 bases, and 17 bases separated the two germline ends. The method was immunoSEQ multiplex PCR; TCRdb's version includes in-frame clones alone and lacks a portion of them. Counted here are about 46,000 clones, about 91% occurring once; the ten biggest clones make up 3% to 3.5%. The source of this sequence is a man between 50 and 59 years old with acute or convalescent COVID-19. The gene calls are TRBV6-5 and TRBJ1-6; D ambiguous. Specimen: peripheral blood. CDR3 sequence: CASTPAGRENSPLHF. CDR3 sequence (DNA): TGTGCCAGCACCCCAGCTGGGAGGGAGAATTCACCCCTCCACTTT.